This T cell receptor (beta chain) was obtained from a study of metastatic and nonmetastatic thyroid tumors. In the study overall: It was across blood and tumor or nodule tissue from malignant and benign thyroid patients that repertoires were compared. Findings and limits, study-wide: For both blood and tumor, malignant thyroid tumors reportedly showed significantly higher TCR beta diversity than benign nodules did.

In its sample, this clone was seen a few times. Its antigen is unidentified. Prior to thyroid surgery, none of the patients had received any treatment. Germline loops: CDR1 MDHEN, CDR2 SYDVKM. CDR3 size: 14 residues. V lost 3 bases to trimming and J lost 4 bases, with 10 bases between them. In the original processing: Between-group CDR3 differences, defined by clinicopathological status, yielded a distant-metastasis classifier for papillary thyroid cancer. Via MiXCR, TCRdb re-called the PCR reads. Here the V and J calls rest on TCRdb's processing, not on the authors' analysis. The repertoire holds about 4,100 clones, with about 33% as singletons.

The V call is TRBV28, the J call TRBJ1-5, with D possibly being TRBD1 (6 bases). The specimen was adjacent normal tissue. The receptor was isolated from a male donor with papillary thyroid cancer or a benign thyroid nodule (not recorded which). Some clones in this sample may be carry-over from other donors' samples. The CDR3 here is CASSFTGRNQPQHF. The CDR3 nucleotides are TGTGCCAGCAGTTTTACAGGGAGGAATCAGCCCCAGCATTTT. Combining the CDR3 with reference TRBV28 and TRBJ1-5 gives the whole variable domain DVKVTQSSRYLVKRTGEKVFLECVQDMDHENMFWYRQDPGLGLRLIYFSYDVKMKEKGDIPEGYSVSREKKERFSLILESASTNQTSMYLCASSFTGRNQPQHFGDGTRLSIL.